This T cell receptor (beta chain) was recovered during a study of T cell responses to AZD1222 COVID-19 vaccine. About this clone itself: Its target is not known.

Using immunoSEQ multiplex PCR, the repertoire was profiled, and TCRdb retains in-frame clones only, with some absent. Of under 150,000 clones in the sample, just over 90% were seen once. The study's findings and limits: The study sampled repertoires only after the peak T cell response. Most donors were white British and more were female, and clonal diversity was possibly underestimated. Of spike-specific TCRs, nearly half reportedly target regions left unmutated in variants.

The CDR3 is 14 residues long. Germline-derived CDR1 and CDR2 are LGHNT and FRNRAP. The V gene end was trimmed by 5 bases and the J gene end by 5 bases; junction bases not matched to a gene: 6. The chain employs TRBV12-5 and TRBJ2-3; 8 bases agree with TRBD1. The sequencing used peripheral blood, collected on day 0 of AZD1222 vaccination. The sequence derives from an adult in good health. The chain's CDR3 is CASGPGQAGDTQYF. DNA for the CDR3: TGTGCTAGTGGTCCGGGACAGGCGGGAGATACGCAGTATTTT.